The 25 T cell receptor beta chains presented below share a single source sample, sequenced in a study of control samples from healthy donors and cancer patients. The data were produced by immunoSEQ multiplex PCR, yet TCRdb's version contains in-frame clones alone and is incomplete. Among approximately 170,000 clones listed, about nine tenths were seen once. Sequencing was carried out using blood. The receptors come from a woman aged 25-40 years in good health.

The chain joins TRBV3-1 (or the pseudogene TRBV3-2) to TRBJ2-1, with TRBD2 identical over 8 bases. The CDR3 covers 14 residues. Germline V gene sequence: CDR1 LGHDT, CDR2 YNNKEL (reference sequence). V was pared by 2 bases and J by 7 bases, with 4 bases of the junction left unmatched. CDR3 region: CASSQRAGVNEQFF. DNA of the CDR3: TGTGCCAGCAGCCAAAGAGCGGGAGTGAATGAGCAGTTCTTC.

The V and J genes are TRBV7-2 and TRBJ2-7; D possibly corresponds to TRBD1 (5 bases). The germline V gene has CDR1 SGHTA and CDR2 FQGNSA. V lost 4 bases to trimming and J lost 0 bases, with 10 bases between them. The CDR3 contains 14 residues. The CDR3 bases are TGTGCCAGCAGCTCCCGGACACCCTCCTACGAGCAGTACTTC. Its translation: CASSSRTPSYEQYF.

The gene calls are TRBV4-3 and TRBJ1-2, with 10 bases lining up with TRBD1. CDR1 and CDR2 from the germline V gene are LGHNA and YSLEER. The CDR3 runs 14 residues. With V trimmed by 0 bases and J by 8 bases, 3 bases remained unmatched. CDR3 nucleotide sequence: TGCGCCAGCAGCCAAGATGGGACAGGGGACGGCTACACCTTC. It yields the protein CASSQDGTGDGYTF.

This sequence joins TRBV6-2 or TRBV6-3 and TRBJ1-5, with D tentatively TRBD1 (6 bases). The CDR3 extends over 14 amino acids. V shed 7 bases and J shed 6 bases, with 16 bases lying between them. Germline V lookup: CDR1 MNHEY, CDR2 SVGEGT. CDR3 sequence (DNA): TGTGCCAGCACCCCACAGGGACGAGGTCAGCCCCAGCATTTT. Translation: CASTPQGRGQPQHF.

The chain joins TRBV28 to TRBJ2-3; D possibly corresponds to TRBD1 (6 bases). The germline V and J ends were trimmed by 5 bases and 0 bases, with 15 bases remaining between them. Germline CDR1 is MDHEN and CDR2 is SYDVKM. This CDR3 has 16 residues. The CDR3 loop is CASSPGTITSTDTQYF. The CDR3 DNA follows: TGTGCCAGCAGTCCGGGGACAATTACTAGCACAGATACGCAGTATTTT.

The chain uses TRBV19 and TRBJ1-2, with TRBD1 matching 8 bases. V lost 5 bases and J lost 4; bases outside the gene matches: 6. Per the germline V gene, CDR1 is LNHDA and CDR2 is SQIVND (reference sequence). This CDR3 is 14 amino acids long. CDR3 loop: CASSVPGGTYGYTF. CDR3 nucleotides: TGTGCCAGTAGTGTCCCAGGGGGCACCTATGGCTACACCTTC.

The CDR3 loop is CANRQGSSTDTQYF. CDR3 coding DNA: TGTGCCAACAGACAGGGTTCTAGCACAGATACGCAGTATTTT. The genes are TRBV27 and TRBJ2-3, with 7 bases that match TRBD1. Germline V gene lookup returns CDR1 MNHEY and CDR2 SMNVEV (reference sequence). The CDR3 runs 14 residues. The junction had 7 bases not matched to a gene; V was cut back by 10 bases and J by 0 bases.

This chain links TRBV28 with TRBJ1-5, with 7 bases aligning to TRBD1. The J segment lost 4 bases and the V segment lost 3 bases, leaving 0 bases of the junction unmatched. This CDR3 region has 13 residues. Germline V gene data show CDR1 as MDHEN and CDR2 as SYDVKM. The CDR3 region is CASSLDRNQPQHF. The CDR3 bases are TGTGCCAGCAGTTTGGACAGGAATCAGCCCCAGCATTTT.

The V and J genes are TRBV27 and TRBJ1-2, with 10 bases identical to TRBD1. Germline CDR1 is MNHEY and CDR2 is SMNVEV (reference sequence). After removal of 4 bases from V and 2 bases from J, the junction contained 4 bases not matched to a gene. The CDR3 covers 15 residues. The CDR3 region is CASSSGQGWNYGYTF. The CDR3 DNA follows: TGTGCCAGCAGTTCGGGACAGGGGTGGAACTATGGCTACACCTTC.

This chain joins TRBV28 and TRBJ1-2; 7 bases map to TRBD1. Unmatched junction bases numbered 1, after V lost 5 bases and J lost 1 base. This CDR3 contains 13 residues. Germline V CDR1 and CDR2: MDHEN, SYDVKM. The CDR3 is CASSRDSNYGYTF. Written as DNA, the CDR3 is TGTGCCAGCAGTCGGGACAGTAACTATGGCTACACCTTC.

This rearrangement joins TRBV5-6 to TRBJ1-1; 7 positions match TRBD1. Germline-derived CDR1 and CDR2 are SGHDT and YYEEEE. The CDR3 is made up of 13 amino acids. The V gene end was trimmed by 1 base and the J gene end by 5 bases; junction bases not matched to a gene: 2. As DNA, the CDR3 is TGTGCCAGCAGCTTGTCAGGGGGGACTGAAGCTTTCTTT. Its protein product is CASSLSGGTEAFF.

V and J are TRBV2 and TRBJ2-1; 13 bases line up with TRBD2. With V trimmed by 2 bases and J by 14 bases, 3 bases remained unmatched. Germline V lookup: CDR1 SNHLY, CDR2 FYNNEI. The CDR3 has 13 amino acids. The CDR3 DNA is TGTGCCAGCAGTGAACAGGGACTAGCGGGAAAGTTCTTC. Its translation: CASSEQGLAGKFF.

V usage is TRBV6-1 and J usage is TRBJ2-4; maybe TRBD1 (6 bases). The CDR3 spans 16 residues. Trimming took 1 base from V and 0 from J, leaving 10 bases between them. CDR1 and CDR2 (germline): MNHNS, SASEGT. The CDR3 is CASSEGGQKAKNIQYF. The CDR3 region has the DNA TGTGCCAGCAGTGAAGGGGGACAAAAAGCCAAAAACATTCAGTACTTC.

CDR3 residues: CASSFSAGAQETQYF. CDR3 DNA: TGTGCCAGCAGCTTTTCAGCGGGGGCCCAAGAGACCCAGTACTTC. The chain employs TRBV7-2 and TRBJ2-5, with 8 nucleotides matching TRBD2. Germline assignment: CDR1 SGHTA and CDR2 FQGNSA. V was pared by 3 bases and J by 1 base, with 4 bases of the junction left unmatched. The CDR3 runs to 15 residues.

This clone was counted between two and nine times. This chain connects TRBV28 to TRBJ1-3, with 7 bases fitting TRBD1. The V segment lost 4 bases and the J segment 5 bases; nucleotides outside the gene matches: 8. Per the germline V gene, CDR1 is MDHEN and CDR2 is SYDVKM. The CDR3 length is 15 residues. The CDR3 region is CASSSGGRGRNTIYF. CDR3 sequence (DNA): TGTGCCAGCAGTTCAGGGGGGCGCGGAAGAAACACCATATATTTT.

This chain connects TRBV18 to TRBJ2-1; 8 bases are a match to TRBD1. From germline, CDR1 is KGHSH and CDR2 LQKENI. The V segment lost 4 bases and the J segment 2 bases; nucleotides outside the gene matches: 4. The CDR3 length is 15 residues. The CDR3 sequence: CASSLGQGTYNEQFF. The CDR3 region has the DNA TGTGCCAGCTCACTAGGACAGGGCACCTACAATGAGCAGTTCTTC.

The chain uses TRBV5-5 and TRBJ2-6, with 8 positions matching TRBD1. Germline V gene sequence: CDR1 SGHKS, CDR2 YYEKEE (reference sequence). This CDR3 comprises 15 residues. Trimming cost V 10 bases and J 4 bases; bases outside gene matches: 10. CDR3 in amino acids: CASGQGLSGANVLTF. In nucleotides, the CDR3 is TGTGCCTCCGGACAGGGTCTATCGGGGGCCAACGTCCTGACTTTC.

This clone came up once. V gene TRBV9 combines with J gene TRBJ2-1; 11 bases line up with TRBD2. This CDR3 contains 15 residues. Trimming at V came to 3 bases and at J to 2 bases, leaving 1 base not matched to a gene. Germline lookup yields CDR1 SGDLS and CDR2 YYNGEE. CDR3 nucleotide sequence: TGTGCCAGCAGCGCGACTAGCGGGACCTACAATGAGCAGTTCTTC. Translated: CASSATSGTYNEQFF.

This clone turned up a few times. The chain joins TRBV7-9 to TRBJ2-5; possible D gene TRBD2, 7 bases. The CDR3 covers 16 residues. V gave up 5 bases and J gave up 1 base, with 17 bases separating them. Germline values: CDR1 SEHNR, CDR2 FQNEAQ (reference sequence). CDR3 bases: TGTGCCAGCAGCCCCCGGACTAGAGGGGGCCAAGAGACCCAGTACTTC. This codes for CASSPRTRGGQETQYF.

The genes are TRBV5-4 and TRBJ2-3; D is unclear. Trimming took off 4 bases at V and 3 bases at J, with 6 bases between the two ends. The CDR3 loop spans 12 amino acids. Per germline, CDR1 SGHNT and CDR2 YYREEE (reference sequence). CDR3 DNA: TGTGCCAGCAGCCCGAGAACAGATACGCAGTATTTT. Protein: CASSPRTDTQYF.

Notes on this clone: Other DNA sequences of this sample code for an identical CDR3. The gene calls are TRBV6-1 and TRBJ2-3; TRBD2 agrees at 8 bases. The CDR3 covers 14 residues. In germline, CDR1 is MNHNS, CDR2 SASEGT. The J segment lost 1 base and the V segment lost 3 bases, leaving 0 bases of the junction unmatched. As DNA, the CDR3 is TGTGCCAGCAGTGAGCGGGGGGGCACAGATACGCAGTATTTT. As protein: CASSERGGTDTQYF.

This clone appeared once. The genes are TRBV7-2 and TRBJ1-1; 11 nucleotides line up with TRBD1. The CDR3 covers 16 residues. Germline loops: CDR1 SGHTA, CDR2 FQGNSA. Germline trimming cut 4 bases from V and 1 base from J; bases unmatched to any gene: 5. As DNA, the CDR3 is TGTGCCAGCAGCTCGGGACAGGGGGGCACGAACACTGAAGCTTTCTTT. This sequence encodes CASSSGQGGTNTEAFF.

CDR3 sequence: CASRGLAGAYNEQFF. CDR3 coding DNA: TGTGCCAGCAGAGGACTAGCGGGAGCCTACAATGAGCAGTTCTTC. The J gene is TRBJ2-1, the V gene TRBV6-5, with 13 positions matching TRBD2. The trim removed 6 bases at V and 2 bases at J, leaving 1 base unmatched. The CDR3 totals 15 residues. Germline lookup yields CDR1 MNHEY and CDR2 SVGAGI.

This chain uses TRBV5-5 with TRBJ2-1; 9 nucleotides line up with TRBD1. The CDR3 covers 13 residues. The junction had 7 bases not matched to a gene; V was cut back by 6 bases and J by 9 bases. Germline V gene data show CDR1 as SGHKS and CDR2 as YYEKEE (reference sequence). CDR3: CASTWTGVGEQFF. The CDR3 DNA reads as TGTGCCAGCACGTGGACAGGGGTCGGTGAGCAGTTCTTC.

V usage is TRBV27 and J usage is TRBJ1-3; 7 bases match TRBD1. The CDR3 sequence is 16 residues long. Germline lookup yields CDR1 MNHEY and CDR2 SMNVEV (reference sequence). J lost 0 bases, V lost 6 bases, and 8 bases had no gene match. As DNA, the CDR3 is TGTGCCAGCAGCAGAGACAGGGCACACTCTGGAAACACCATATATTTT. It codes for CASSRDRAHSGNTIYF.